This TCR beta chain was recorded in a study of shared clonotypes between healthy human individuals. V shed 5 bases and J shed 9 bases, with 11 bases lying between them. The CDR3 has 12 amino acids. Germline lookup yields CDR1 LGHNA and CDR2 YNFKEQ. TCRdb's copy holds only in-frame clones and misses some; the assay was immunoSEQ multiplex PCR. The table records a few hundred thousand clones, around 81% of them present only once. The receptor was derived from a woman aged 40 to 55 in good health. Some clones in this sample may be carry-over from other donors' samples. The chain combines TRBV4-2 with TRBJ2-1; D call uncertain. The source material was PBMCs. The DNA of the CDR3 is TGTGCCAGCAGCACCCGGTCTGGTGAGCAGTTCTTC. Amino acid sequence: CASSTRSGEQFF.